This is a list of T cell receptor beta chains from one sample in a study of T-cell memory formation after mild COVID-19. Each CDR3 protein gets one entry after TCRdb re-called the 5' RACE reads with MiXCR. This table holds 380,000 or so distinct CDR3 sequences, roughly an eighth found once. Sequencing input: PBMCs or a T cell subset sorted from them (not recorded which). These receptors all stem from a man younger than 30 who had mild COVID-19 (a few samples of this study predate the infection). Cell type and time point are not known. Each CDR3 is given with its conserved first and last residue. The D gene is left open where the match is weak. Expanded clones are given a class, and other clones once, few, many or no size at all.

J gene,D gene,V gene,clone size,CDR3 protein,CDR3 DNA
TRBJ1-1,.,TRBV25-1,few,CASSAIQGPNTEAFF,TGTGCCAGCAGTGCTATCCAGGGGCCGAACACTGAAGCTTTCTTT
TRBJ2-1,TRBD2,TRBV5-1,.,CASSLAGGLAEQFF,TGCGCCAGCAGCTTGGCCGGGGGGTTGGCTGAGCAGTTCTTC
TRBJ2-3,TRBD1,TRBV10-3,few,CAIRDRGSDTQYF,TGTGCCATCAGGGACAGGGGCTCAGATACGCAGTATTTT
TRBJ1-1,.,TRBV7-9,few,CASSLGGRGSTEAFF,TGTGCCAGCAGCTTAGGAGGCAGGGGTAGCACTGAAGCTTTCTTT
TRBJ1-1,TRBD1,TRBV7-9,few,CASSSPPTGLRDTEAFF,TGTGCCAGCAGCTCGCCCCCGACAGGGCTCAGGGACACTGAAGCTTTCTTT
TRBJ2-6,.,TRBV29-1,.,CSVERAGANVLTF,TGCAGCGTTGAGAGGGCTGGGGCCAACGTCCTGACTTTC
TRBJ1-2,.,TRBV12-3/TRBV12-4,.,CASSIHGGTYGYTF,TGTGCCAGCAGTATTCATGGTGGGACCTATGGCTACACCTTC
TRBJ2-1,TRBD2,TRBV10-3,many,CATDLGTSGGNEQFF,TGTGCCACCGACCTTGGGACTAGCGGGGGAAATGAGCAGTTCTTC
TRBJ2-7,.,TRBV30,.,CAWGEQASSYEQYF,TGTGCCTGGGGTGAACAGGCGAGCTCCTACGAGCAGTACTTC
TRBJ1-1,.,TRBV6-6,.,CASQGVAEAFF,TGTGCCAGCCAGGGCGTGGCTGAAGCTTTCTTT
TRBJ2-1,.,TRBV29-1,few,CSVEDSWDNEQFF,TGCAGCGTTGAAGATTCGTGGGACAATGAGCAGTTCTTC
TRBJ2-2,.,TRBV3-1,many,CASSQAGENTGELFF,TGTGCCAGCAGCCAAGCCGGGGAGAACACCGGGGAGCTGTTTTTT
TRBJ2-5,TRBD1,TRBV7-9,.,CASSLATGAETQYF,TGTGCCAGCAGCCTCGCGACAGGGGCAGAGACCCAGTACTTC
TRBJ1-1,TRBD1,TRBV6-5,few,CASSYSPQGAWGNTEAFF,TGTGCCAGCAGTTACTCTCCACAGGGGGCTTGGGGGAACACTGAAGCTTTCTTT
TRBJ2-5,.,TRBV7-2,many,CASSFHREETQYF,TGTGCCAGCAGCTTTCACCGGGAAGAGACCCAGTACTTC
TRBJ2-1,.,TRBV12-3/TRBV12-4,many,CASSFGLAHNEQFF,TGTGCCAGCAGTTTCGGCCTAGCCCACAATGAGCAGTTCTTC
TRBJ1-5,TRBD1,TRBV4-1,.,CASSADRGGQPQHF,TGCGCCAGCAGCGCAGACAGGGGGGGACAGCCCCAGCATTTT
TRBJ2-3,.,TRBV7-2,.,CASSFRYGGSDTQYF,TGTGCCAGCAGCTTCCGCTATGGGGGGTCAGATACGCAGTATTTT
TRBJ2-7,.,TRBV18,few,CASSPPTGIDLEQYF,TGTGCCAGCTCACCACCTACGGGGATTGATCTAGAGCAGTACTTC
TRBJ1-5,.,TRBV28,.,CASKKDYIDQPQHF,TGTGCCAGCAAGAAAGACTACATCGATCAGCCCCAGCATTTT
TRBJ2-3,TRBD2,TRBV11-2,few,CASSFRYQAAGEDTQYF,TGTGCCAGCAGCTTTAGATATCAGGCGGCGGGGGAGGATACGCAGTATTTT
TRBJ1-1,.,TRBV4-3,few,CASSQGGVGKAFF,TGCGCCAGCAGCCAAGGAGGGGTTGGGAAAGCTTTCTTT
TRBJ1-5,TRBD1,TRBV7-9,few,CASSSVPRGQRSNQPQHF,TGTGCCAGCAGCTCTGTCCCCAGGGGGCAACGGAGCAATCAGCCCCAGCATTTT
TRBJ2-5,.,TRBV6-5,few,CASWGLQETQYF,TGTGCCTCGTGGGGTCTTCAAGAGACCCAGTACTTC
TRBJ2-1,.,TRBV27,few,CASSFFRDPQSNEQFF,TGTGCCAGCAGTTTTTTCCGGGACCCCCAGTCCAATGAGCAGTTCTTC
TRBJ1-1,.,TRBV4-1,.,CASRQGDGRVKGHTEAFF,TGCGCCAGCAGGCAAGGGGACGGTAGGGTTAAAGGGCACACTGAAGCTTTCTTT
TRBJ2-5,TRBD2,TRBV25-1,.,CASSEYPTGLAGETQYF,TGTGCCAGCAGTGAATATCCGACAGGACTAGCGGGAGAGACCCAGTACTTC
TRBJ1-2,.,TRBV4-3,.,CASSPNGGLAYGYTF,TGCGCCAGCAGCCCCAACGGGGGGTTGGCCTATGGCTACACCTTC
TRBJ2-5,.,TRBV5-5,.,CASSLPETQYF,TGTGCCAGCAGCTTGCCAGAGACCCAGTACTTC
TRBJ2-7,.,TRBV20-1,few,CSASARAYEQYF,TGCAGTGCTAGTGCCCGGGCCTACGAGCAGTACTTC
TRBJ2-1,.,TRBV6-5,few,CASSPLSGYNNEQFF,TGTGCCAGCAGCCCCCTAAGTGGCTACAATAATGAGCAGTTCTTC
TRBJ2-3,TRBD1,TRBV19,few,CASSHSRDRGPDTQYF,TGTGCCAGTAGTCACTCCCGGGACAGGGGGCCAGATACGCAGTATTTT
TRBJ1-6,.,TRBV12-3/TRBV12-4,.,CASGVSWDLLNSPLHF,TGTGCCAGCGGAGTGTCCTGGGACCTCCTCAATTCACCCCTCCACTTT
TRBJ1-3,.,TRBV29-1,many,CSVEESGSGNTIYF,TGCAGCGTTGAAGAGTCGGGTTCTGGAAACACCATATATTTT
TRBJ1-2,TRBD1,TRBV27,.,CASRRDRGYNYGYTF,TGTGCCAGCAGGCGCGACAGGGGATATAACTATGGCTACACCTTC
TRBJ2-2,.,TRBV7-2,.,CASSIRDTGELFF,TGTGCCAGCAGCATACGCGACACCGGGGAGCTGTTTTTT
TRBJ1-1,.,TRBV6-5,few,CASSYGDGGNTEAFF,TGTGCCAGCAGTTACGGGGACGGAGGTAACACTGAAGCTTTCTTT
TRBJ2-1,TRBD2,TRBV2,.,CASSRALGGEVGNEQFF,TGTGCCAGCAGTCGAGCCCTGGGGGGGGAGGTCGGCAATGAGCAGTTCTTC
TRBJ1-1,.,TRBV27,.,CASRGYTEAFF,TGTGCCAGCAGGGGATACACTGAAGCTTTCTTT
TRBJ1-1,.,TRBV4-2,.,CASVGQANTEAFF,TGTGCCAGTGTGGGCCAGGCAAACACTGAAGCTTTCTTT
TRBJ2-1,TRBD2,TRBV5-1,many,CASSAASGTYNEQFF,TGCGCCAGCAGCGCCGCTAGCGGGACCTACAATGAGCAGTTCTTC
TRBJ2-3,TRBD2,TRBV7-8,.,CASSAGLAGANFDTQYF,TGTGCCAGCAGCGCGGGACTAGCGGGGGCCAACTTTGATACGCAGTATTTT
TRBJ2-3,.,TRBV24-1,few,CATSDTPGGDTQYF,TGTGCCACCAGTGATACCCCGGGCGGGGATACGCAGTATTTT
TRBJ1-2,TRBD1,TRBV19,few,CASSDRVALVGYTF,TGTGCCAGCTCGGACAGGGTAGCTTTGGTCGGCTACACCTTC
TRBJ2-4,TRBD1,TRBV20-1,few,CSPRTGRVRYF,TGCAGCCCGCGGACAGGGAGAGTGAGGTACTTC